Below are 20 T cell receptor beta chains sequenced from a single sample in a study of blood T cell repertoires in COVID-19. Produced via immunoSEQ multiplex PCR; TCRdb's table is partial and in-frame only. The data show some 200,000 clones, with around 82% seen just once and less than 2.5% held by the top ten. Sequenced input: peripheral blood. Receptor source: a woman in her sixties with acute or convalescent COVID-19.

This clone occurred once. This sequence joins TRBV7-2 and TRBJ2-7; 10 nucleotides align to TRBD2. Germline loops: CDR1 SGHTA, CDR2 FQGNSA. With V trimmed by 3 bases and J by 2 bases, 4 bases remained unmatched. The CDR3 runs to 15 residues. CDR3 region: CASSLSGGATYEQYF. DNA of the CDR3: TGTGCCAGCAGCTTGAGCGGGGGGGCCACCTACGAGCAGTACTTC. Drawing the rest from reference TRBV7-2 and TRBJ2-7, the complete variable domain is GAGVSQSPSNKVTEKGKDVELRCDPISGHTALYWYRQSLGQGLEFLIYFQGNSAPDKSGLPSDRFSAERTGGSVSTLTIQRTQQEDSAVYLCASSLSGGATYEQYFGPGTRLTVT.

The CDR3 loop reads CASGISGGELFF. The CDR3 DNA sequence: TGTGCCAGCGGCATCTCGGGCGGGGAGCTGTTTTTT. The chain joins TRBV6-5 to TRBJ2-2; D is uncertain. Trimming shortened V by 8 bases and J by 7 bases, and 11 bases separated the two germline ends. From germline, CDR1 is MNHEY and CDR2 SVGAGI. The length of the CDR3 is 12 residues.

CDR3 nucleotides: TGTGCCTGGAGCCAGGATAATTCACCCCTCCACTTT. Its translation is CAWSQDNSPLHF. This rearrangement joins TRBV30 to TRBJ1-6; D is unresolved. V was shortened by 3 bases and J by 5 bases, with 5 bases between the two germline ends. The CDR3 runs 12 residues. The germline CDR1 and CDR2 sequences are GTSNPN and SVGIG (reference sequence).

The CDR3: CASSSGQAMNTEAFF. Written as DNA, the CDR3 is TGTGCCAGCAGTTCGGGACAGGCTATGAACACTGAAGCTTTCTTT. The rearrangement uses TRBV6-5 and TRBJ1-1, with TRBD1 matching 8 bases. The CDR3 runs 15 residues. The germline V gene encodes CDR1 MNHEY and CDR2 SVGAGI. V trimming: 4 bases; J trimming: 0 bases; junction bases outside the gene matches: 4.

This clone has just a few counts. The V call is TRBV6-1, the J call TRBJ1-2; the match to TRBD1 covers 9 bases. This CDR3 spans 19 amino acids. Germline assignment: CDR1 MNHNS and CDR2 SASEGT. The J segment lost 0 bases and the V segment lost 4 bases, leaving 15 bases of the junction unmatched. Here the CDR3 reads CASSAYQGGQGTSNYGYTF. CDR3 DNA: TGTGCCAGCAGTGCCTACCAGGGGGGACAGGGCACCTCTAACTATGGCTACACCTTC.

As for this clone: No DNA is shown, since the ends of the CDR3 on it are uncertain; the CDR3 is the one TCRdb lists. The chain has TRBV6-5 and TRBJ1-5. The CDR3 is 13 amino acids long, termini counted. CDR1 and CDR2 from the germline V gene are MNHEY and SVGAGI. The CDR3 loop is CASSSSRNQPQHF.

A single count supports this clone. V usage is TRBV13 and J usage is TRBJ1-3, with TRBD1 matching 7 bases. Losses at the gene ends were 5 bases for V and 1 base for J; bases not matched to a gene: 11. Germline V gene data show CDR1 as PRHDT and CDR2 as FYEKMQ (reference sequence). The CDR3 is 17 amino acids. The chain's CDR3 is CASSPRQQGNSGNTIYF. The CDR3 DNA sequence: TGTGCCAGCAGCCCCCGACAACAGGGGAATTCTGGAAACACCATATATTTT.

Here the CDR3 reads CASSQNHVLALSYNEQFF. As DNA, the CDR3 is TGTGCCAGCAGCCAAAACCACGTACTAGCGCTTAGCTACAATGAGCAGTTCTTC. V gene TRBV4-2 combines with J gene TRBJ2-1, with 7 bases aligning to TRBD2. CDR1 is LGHNA and CDR2 is YNFKEQ in the germline V gene. The CDR3 loop spans 18 amino acids. Trimming removed 2 bases from V and 3 bases from J; junction bases left unmatched: 13.

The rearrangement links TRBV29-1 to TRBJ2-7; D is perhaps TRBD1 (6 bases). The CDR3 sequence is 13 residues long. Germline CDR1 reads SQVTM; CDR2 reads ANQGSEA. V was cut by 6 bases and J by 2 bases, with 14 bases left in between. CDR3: CSVAQGATYEQYF. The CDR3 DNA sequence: TGCAGCGTGGCACAGGGCGCGACCTACGAGCAGTACTTC.

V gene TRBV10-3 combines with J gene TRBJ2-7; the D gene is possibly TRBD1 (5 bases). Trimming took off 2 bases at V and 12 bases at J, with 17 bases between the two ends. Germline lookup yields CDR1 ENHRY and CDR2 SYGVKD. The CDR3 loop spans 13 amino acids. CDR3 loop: CAISEDSDFKRYF. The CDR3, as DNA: TGTGCCATCAGTGAGGACAGCGATTTTAAAAGGTACTTC.

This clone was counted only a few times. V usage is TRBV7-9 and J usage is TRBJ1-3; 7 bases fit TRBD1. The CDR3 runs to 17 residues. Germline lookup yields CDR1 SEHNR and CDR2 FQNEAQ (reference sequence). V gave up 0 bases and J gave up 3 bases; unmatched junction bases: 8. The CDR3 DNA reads TGTGCCAGCAGCTTAGCGCTTGCAGGGGGAGGTGGAAACACCATATATTTT. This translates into CASSLALAGGGGNTIYF.

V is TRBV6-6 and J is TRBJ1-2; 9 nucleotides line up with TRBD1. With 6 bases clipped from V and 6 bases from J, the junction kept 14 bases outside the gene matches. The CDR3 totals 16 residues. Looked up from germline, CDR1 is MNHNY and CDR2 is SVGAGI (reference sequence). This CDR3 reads CASSSAGTGSSDGYTF. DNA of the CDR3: TGTGCCAGCAGCTCCGCCGGGACAGGGTCTTCCGATGGCTACACCTTC.

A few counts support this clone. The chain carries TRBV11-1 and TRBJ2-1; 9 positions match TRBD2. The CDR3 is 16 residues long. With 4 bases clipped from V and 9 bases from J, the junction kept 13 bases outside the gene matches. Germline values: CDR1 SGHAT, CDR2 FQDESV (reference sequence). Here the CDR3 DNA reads TGTGCCAGCAGCTACCTTCTAGCGGGCGGGAGGGTTGAGCAGTTCTTC. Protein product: CASSYLLAGGRVEQFF.

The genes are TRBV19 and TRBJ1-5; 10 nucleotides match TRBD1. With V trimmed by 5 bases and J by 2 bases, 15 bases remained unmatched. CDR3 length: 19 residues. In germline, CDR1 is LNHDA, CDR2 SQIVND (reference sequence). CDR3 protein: CASSAPTGGPGGGNQPQHF. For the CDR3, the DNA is TGTGCCAGTAGTGCTCCGACAGGGGGCCCTGGGGGTGGCAATCAGCCCCAGCATTTT.

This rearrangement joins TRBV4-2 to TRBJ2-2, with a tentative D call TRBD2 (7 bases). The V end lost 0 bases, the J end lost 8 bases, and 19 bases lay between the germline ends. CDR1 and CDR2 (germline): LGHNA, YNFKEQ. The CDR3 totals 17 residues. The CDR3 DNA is TGTGCCAGCAGCCAAGATATGACGGGGGGCCGGATAGGGGAGCTGTTTTTT. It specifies CASSQDMTGGRIGELFF.

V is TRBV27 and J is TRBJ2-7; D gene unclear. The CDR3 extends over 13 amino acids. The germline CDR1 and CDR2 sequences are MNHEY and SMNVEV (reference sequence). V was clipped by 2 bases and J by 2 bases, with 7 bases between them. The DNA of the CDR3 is TGTGCCAGCAGTTTACGACAAGCCTACGAGCAGTACTTC. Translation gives CASSLRQAYEQYF.

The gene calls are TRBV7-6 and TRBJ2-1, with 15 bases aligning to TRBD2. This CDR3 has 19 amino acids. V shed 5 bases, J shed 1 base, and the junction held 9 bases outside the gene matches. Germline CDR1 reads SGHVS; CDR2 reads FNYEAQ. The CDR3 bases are TGTGCCAGCAGCAAGTCCTGGGGACTAGCGGGGGGTTCCTACAATGAGCAGTTCTTC. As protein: CASSKSWGLAGGSYNEQFF.

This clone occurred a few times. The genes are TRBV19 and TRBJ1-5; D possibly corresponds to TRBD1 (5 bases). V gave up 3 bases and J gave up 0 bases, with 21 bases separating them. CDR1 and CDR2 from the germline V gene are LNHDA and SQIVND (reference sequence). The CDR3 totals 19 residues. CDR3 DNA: TGTGCCAGTAGTATTAAAGGCAGGGCTTTAAACTATAGCAATCAGCCCCAGCATTTT. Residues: CASSIKGRALNYSNQPQHF.

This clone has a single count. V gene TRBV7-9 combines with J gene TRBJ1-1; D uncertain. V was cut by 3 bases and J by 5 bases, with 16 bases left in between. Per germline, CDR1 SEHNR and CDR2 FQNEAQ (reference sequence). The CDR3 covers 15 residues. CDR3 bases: TGTGCCAGCAGCTTTTCCTATCGGGGTGGAACTGAAGCTTTCTTT. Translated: CASSFSYRGGTEAFF. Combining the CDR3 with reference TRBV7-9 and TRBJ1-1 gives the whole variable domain DTGVSQNPRHKITKRGQNVTFRCDPISEHNRLYWYRQTLGQGPEFLTYFQNEAQLEKSRLLSDRFSAERPKGSFSTLEIQRTEQGDSAMYLCASSFSYRGGTEAFFGQGTRLTVV.

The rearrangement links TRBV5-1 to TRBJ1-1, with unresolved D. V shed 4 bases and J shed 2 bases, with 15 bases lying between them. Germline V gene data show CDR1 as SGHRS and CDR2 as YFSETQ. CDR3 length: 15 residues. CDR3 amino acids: CASSEPTATNTEAFF. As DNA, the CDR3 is TGCGCCAGCAGCGAGCCTACAGCTACAAACACTGAAGCTTTCTTT.